These 2 T cell receptor beta chains came from one sample sequenced in a study of regulatory T cells in long-lasting Graves disease (dated by TCRdb to about 2021). The intended sense of this specimen's time point label: newly diagnosed GD, antithyroid drugs for less than 3 months. RNA was extracted from PBMCs in TRIzol for both TCR sequencing and RNA sequencing. Library method: multiplex PCR. Instrument used: Illumina HiSeq 4000. TCR beta libraries were built with iRepertoire HTBI primers and Arm-PCR amplification of CDR3 regions. TCRdb trimmed public reads at Q25 via fastp, called clones via MiXCR and kept in-frame beta chains. Each record represents a unique CDR3 protein, reported with the most common genes and DNA among its rows. Counted in this sample were 530,000 or so distinct CDR3 sequences; roughly 13% of them appeared once. The top ten clones comprise 8% to 10% of the sample. This same sample was also taken into another study, of T cells in Graves' hyperthyroidism and ophthalmopathy.

Sequencing was performed on peripheral blood mononuclear cells (PBMCs), taken at new diagnosis, from a patient treated with antithyroid drugs. All receptors come from a man younger than 45 with Graves disease. Donor details come from another sample of the same person, matched by shared clones.

This clonotype was counted many times. The CDR3 spells CSVGSGRGLYEQYF. Written as DNA, the CDR3 is TGCAGCGTTGGAAGCGGGAGGGGACTTTACGAGCAGTACTTC. V gene TRBV29-1 combines with J gene TRBJ2-7, with TRBD2 identical over 10 bases. CDR3 length equals 14 residues. The germline CDR1 and CDR2 sequences are SQVTM and ANQGSEA. Trimming cost V 4 bases and J 4 bases; bases outside gene matches: 7.

This clonotype was seen at least ten times. The V call is TRBV29-1, the J call TRBJ2-7; 8 bases are shared with TRBD1. V lost 7 bases and J lost 3; bases outside the gene matches: 5. The germline V gene encodes CDR1 SQVTM and CDR2 ANQGSEA. The CDR3 spans 12 residues. The CDR3 DNA is TGCAGCGCAGGACAGGGTCTCTACGAGCAGTACTTC. Protein product: CSAGQGLYEQYF.